This T cell receptor (beta chain) was captured in a study of OX40 agonist ivuxolimab in advanced cancers. Study as a whole: The patients received agonistic anti-OX40 (CD134) antibody ivuxolimab.

This table comes from immunoSEQ multiplex PCR, and its TCRdb copy is limited to in-frame clones, with some not included. The repertoire holds about 66,000 clones, with around 82% as singletons. CDR3 length: 12 amino acids. Germline V gene lookup returns CDR1 SNHLY and CDR2 FYNNEI. The V end lost 7 bases, the J end lost 6 bases, and 12 bases lay between the germline ends. General study findings and limits: In general, CD8+ T cells held more expanded clones than CD4+ did, on average. Both CD4+ and CD8+ T cell populations in blood had undergone clonal expansion by week 6 at 0.1 to 3.0 mg/kg.

Concerning this clone: Its antigen is still unknown.

The sequence came from an adult with an advanced solid tumor such as melanoma, head and neck, liver or kidney cancer. This chain links TRBV2 with TRBJ1-1; unclear D gene. This specimen consisted of CD4+ or CD8+ T cells sorted from blood, obtained in a trial of the OX40 agonist ivuxolimab. This CDR3 is CASKGWSSEAFF. The CDR3 DNA sequence: TGTGCCAGCAAAGGTTGGAGCTCTGAAGCTTTCTTT. The full variable domain, in which reference TRBV2 and TRBJ1-1 provide the parts outside the CDR3, is EPEVTQTPSHQVTQMGQEVILRCVPISNHLYFYWYRQILGQKVEFLVSFYNNEISEKSEIFDDQFSVERPDGSNFTLKIRSTKLEDSAMYFCASKGWSSEAFFGQGTRLTVV.